These 13 T cell receptor beta chains originate from one sample sequenced in a study of blood T cell repertoires in COVID-19. This table comes from immunoSEQ multiplex PCR, and its TCRdb copy is limited to in-frame clones, with some not included. Of fewer than 130,000 clones listed, 70% to 85% were seen once; the top ten hold around a fifth. Sequencing was done on a sample of peripheral blood. These receptors all stem from a man between 70 and 80 years old with active or convalescent COVID-19.

The J gene is TRBJ1-5, the V gene TRBV5-1; possible D gene TRBD1, 6 bases. Germline V lookup: CDR1 SGHRS, CDR2 YFSETQ. V was clipped by 4 bases and J by 0 bases, with 14 bases between them. The CDR3 length is 16 residues. This CDR3 reads CASSLTPDSSNQPQHF. For the CDR3, the DNA is TGCGCCAGCAGCCTGACCCCGGACAGTAGCAATCAGCCCCAGCATTTT.

J is TRBJ2-1 and V is TRBV10-1; D might be TRBD2 (5 bases). Deletions cut 3 bases from V and 7 bases from J, with 13 bases between. The CDR3 loop spans 14 amino acids. The germline V gene encodes CDR1 WNHNN and CDR2 SYGVQD (reference sequence). The CDR3 DNA reads as TGCGCCAGCAGTGAAAATTGGCCGGGGAATGAGCAGTTCTTC. Translating gives CASSENWPGNEQFF.

The rearrangement links TRBV6-1 to TRBJ2-7; D possibly corresponds to TRBD1 (6 bases). CDR1 MNHNS and CDR2 SASEGT come from the germline V gene. This CDR3 contains 14 residues. The germline V and J ends were trimmed by 2 bases and 3 bases, with 11 bases remaining between them. This chain's CDR3 is CASSEQGQSYEQYF. The CDR3 DNA follows: TGTGCCAGCAGTGAACAAGGACAGAGCTACGAGCAGTACTTC.

The V and J genes are TRBV20-1 and TRBJ2-1; D is uncertain. The germline V gene has CDR1 DFQATT and CDR2 SNEGSKA (reference sequence). The V end was cut by 3 bases, the J end by 7 bases, with 4 bases between. The CDR3 contains 10 residues. CDR3 nucleotides: TGCAGTGCTAGCCAAAATGAGCAGTTCTTC. It is translated as CSASQNEQFF.

V is TRBV5-1 and J is TRBJ1-5; D is uncertain. Trimming removed 2 bases from V and 0 bases from J, with 9 bases in between. Germline-derived CDR1 and CDR2 are SGHRS and YFSETQ. The CDR3 is made up of 15 amino acids. The chain's CDR3 is CASSFVAGSNQPQHF. CDR3 DNA: TGCGCCAGCAGCTTCGTCGCGGGTAGCAATCAGCCCCAGCATTTT.

This clone occurred once. V usage is TRBV5-4 and J usage is TRBJ2-5, with 7 bases aligning to TRBD1. CDR1 and CDR2 (germline): SGHNT, YYREEE (reference sequence). This CDR3 has 14 residues. V lost 4 bases, J lost 1 base, and 4 bases stayed unmatched. CDR3 sequence (DNA): TGTGCCAGCAGCCCCCGGGACAGCCAAGAGACCCAGTACTTC. This translates into CASSPRDSQETQYF.

In this sample, this clone turned up many times. The J gene is TRBJ1-2, the V gene TRBV7-9, with TRBD1 matching 7 bases. Looked up from germline, CDR1 is SEHNR and CDR2 is FQNEAQ (reference sequence). V shed 5 bases, J shed 7 bases, and the junction held 10 bases outside the gene matches. CDR3 size: 14 residues. The CDR3: CASSPDRAAGGYTF. CDR3 DNA sequence: TGTGCCAGCAGCCCCGACAGGGCCGCGGGTGGCTACACCTTC.

There are a few counts of this clone. The chain recombines TRBV6-5 with TRBJ1-3; D perhaps matches TRBD1 (6 bases). Germline V gene lookup returns CDR1 MNHEY and CDR2 SVGAGI. The CDR3 runs 14 residues. Trimming cost V 6 bases and J 2 bases, with 11 bases left between them. The DNA of the CDR3 is TGTGCCAGCAGCTCTGGGACAACTGGAAACACCATATATTTT. Translating it yields CASSSGTTGNTIYF.

This clone was recorded a few times. The rearrangement uses TRBV4-1 and TRBJ2-1; D possibly corresponds to TRBD1 (6 bases). Trimming removed 0 bases at V and 4 bases at J, with 13 bases between. This CDR3 region has 16 residues. CDR1 is MGHRA and CDR2 is YSYEKL in the germline V gene. The CDR3 DNA is TGCGCCAGCAGCCAAGACAGGGGACATTCGTACAATGAGCAGTTCTTC. Translating it yields CASSQDRGHSYNEQFF.

This clone was observed at least ten times. The chain recombines TRBV7-3 with TRBJ2-7, with D hard to call. Germline V lookup: CDR1 SGHTA, CDR2 FQGTGA. CDR3 length: 14 residues. Trimming shortened V by 5 bases and J by 6 bases, and 17 bases separated the two germline ends. The CDR3 here is CASSPNPDFREQYF. The CDR3 DNA reads TGTGCCAGCAGCCCGAATCCAGACTTCCGCGAGCAGTACTTC.

The V and J genes are TRBV6-1 and TRBJ1-6; 12 nucleotides agree with TRBD1. This CDR3 comprises 16 residues. Germline CDR1 is MNHNS and CDR2 is SASEGT. V was clipped by 1 base and J by 8 bases; unmatched bases: 3. CDR3 bases: TGTGCCAGCAGTGAAGGGGGACAGGGGGCTCATTCACCCCTCCACTTT. It translates to CASSEGGQGAHSPLHF.

Only a few counts were recorded for this clone. The chain employs TRBV7-3 and TRBJ2-2, with 9 bases matching TRBD1. The CDR3 is 15 residues long. The germline gives CDR1 SGHTA, CDR2 FQGTGA. The V and J ends lost 2 bases and 3 bases, in that order; junction bases with no gene match: 1. CDR3 protein: CASSLGTGHTGELFF. For the CDR3, the DNA is TGTGCCAGCAGCTTAGGGACAGGGCACACCGGGGAGCTGTTTTTT.

The chain combines TRBV25-1 with TRBJ2-2; tentative D call: TRBD1 (6 bases). Germline V gene lookup returns CDR1 MGHDK and CDR2 SYGVNS. The germline V and J ends were trimmed by 8 bases and 0 bases, with 10 bases remaining between them. The CDR3 covers 14 residues. Here the CDR3 DNA reads TGTGCCAGCGGGGGCAGTGCGAACACCGGGGAGCTGTTTTTT. It encodes CASGGSANTGELFF.